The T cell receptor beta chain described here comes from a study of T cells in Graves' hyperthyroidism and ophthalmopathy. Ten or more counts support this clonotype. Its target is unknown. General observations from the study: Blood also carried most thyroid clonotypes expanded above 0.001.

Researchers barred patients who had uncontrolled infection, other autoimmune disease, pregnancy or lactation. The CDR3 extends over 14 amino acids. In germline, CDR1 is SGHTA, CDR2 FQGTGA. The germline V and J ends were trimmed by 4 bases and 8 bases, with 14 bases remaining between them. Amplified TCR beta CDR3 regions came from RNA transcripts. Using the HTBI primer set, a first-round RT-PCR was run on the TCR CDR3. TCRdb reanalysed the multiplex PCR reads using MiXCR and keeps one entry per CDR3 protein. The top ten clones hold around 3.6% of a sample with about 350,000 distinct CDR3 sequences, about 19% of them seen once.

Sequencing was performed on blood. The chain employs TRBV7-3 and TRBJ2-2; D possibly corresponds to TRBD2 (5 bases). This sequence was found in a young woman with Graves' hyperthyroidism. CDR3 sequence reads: CASSSSLWEGELFF. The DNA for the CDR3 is TGTGCCAGCAGCTCTTCCCTTTGGGAGGGGGAGCTGTTTTTT.